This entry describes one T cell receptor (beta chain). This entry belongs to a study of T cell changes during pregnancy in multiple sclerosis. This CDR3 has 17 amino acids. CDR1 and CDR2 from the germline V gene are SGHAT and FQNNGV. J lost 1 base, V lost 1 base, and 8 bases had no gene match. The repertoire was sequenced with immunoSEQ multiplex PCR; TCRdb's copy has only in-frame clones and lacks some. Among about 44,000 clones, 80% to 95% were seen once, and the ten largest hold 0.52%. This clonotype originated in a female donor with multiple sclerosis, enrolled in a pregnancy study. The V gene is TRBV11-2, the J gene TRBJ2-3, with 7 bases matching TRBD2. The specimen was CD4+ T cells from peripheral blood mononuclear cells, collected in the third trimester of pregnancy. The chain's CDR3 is CASSLGTRSFGTDTQYF. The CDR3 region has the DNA TGTGCCAGCAGCTTAGGGACTAGGAGTTTCGGCACAGATACGCAGTATTTT.